This T cell receptor (beta chain) was captured by sequencing in a study of T-cell reconstitution after alpha-beta-depleted transplantation in children. Study-level results: Several patients had high TCRbeta diversity at day 60; it came from surviving recipient T cells and thymic progenitors. A year post-transplant, T-cell counts and diversity derived mostly from newly produced T cells. Reportedly, only several hundred clones from non-depleted graft cells drove alpha-beta T-cell counts at about two months.

Deletions cut 3 bases from V and 5 bases from J, with 4 bases between. This CDR3 region has 11 residues. This sample's TCRbeta library carried unique molecular identifier barcodes. TCRdb re-analysed the PCR reads in MiXCR, keeping a single row per CDR3 protein. The profile shows around 420,000 distinct CDR3 sequences, under 20% of them singletons. This clonotype has ten or more counts. What it binds is unknown. The source of this sequence is a boy under two years old who had a stem cell transplant for Wiskott-Aldrich syndrome, so the T cells may come from the graft donor. The J gene is TRBJ1-2, the V gene TRBV12-3 or TRBV12-4, with unresolved D. The input for sequencing was PBMCs, mostly from graft donor cells, taken 360 days after TCRalphabeta/CD19-depleted stem cell transplant. CDR3 residues: CASSFPYGYTF. The CDR3 DNA is TGTGCCAGCAGTTTTCCGTATGGCTACACCTTC.